This T cell receptor (beta chain) was found in a study of CXCR3-negative and CXCR3-positive naive CD8 T cells. The CDR3 is 15 amino acids. Germline values: CDR1 WNHNN, CDR2 SYGVQD (reference sequence). Libraries of TRB cDNA were made by 5' RACE and carried UMIs. TCRdb re-called the 5' RACE reads and catalogs CDR3 proteins one per entry, DNA excluded. Across 45,000 to 60,000 distinct CDR3 sequences, the top ten clones capture approximately 0.43% of the sample. Sequences were obtained from naive CXCR3- CD8+ T cells from blood. Sample subset: CD45RO-CCR7+CD27+CD95- naive CD8+ T cells lacking CXCR3 (TNR3-). The sequence came from a human donor in good health. Some clones in this sample may be carry-over from other donors' samples. The chain carries TRBV10-1 and TRBJ1-2. The CDR3 is CARPEVSSANYGYTF.